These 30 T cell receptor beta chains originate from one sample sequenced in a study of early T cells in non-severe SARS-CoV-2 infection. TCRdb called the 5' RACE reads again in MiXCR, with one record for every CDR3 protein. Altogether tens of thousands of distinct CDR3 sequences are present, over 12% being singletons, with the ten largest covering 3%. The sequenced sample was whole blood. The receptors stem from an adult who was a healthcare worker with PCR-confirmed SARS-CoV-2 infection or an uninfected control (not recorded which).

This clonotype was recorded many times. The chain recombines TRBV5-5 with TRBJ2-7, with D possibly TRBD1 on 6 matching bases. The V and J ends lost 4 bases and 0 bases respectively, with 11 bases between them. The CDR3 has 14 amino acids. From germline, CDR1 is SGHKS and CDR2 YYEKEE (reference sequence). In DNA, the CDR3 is TGTGCCAGCAGCATTGGGGACATCTCCTACGAGCAGTACTTC. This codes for CASSIGDISYEQYF.

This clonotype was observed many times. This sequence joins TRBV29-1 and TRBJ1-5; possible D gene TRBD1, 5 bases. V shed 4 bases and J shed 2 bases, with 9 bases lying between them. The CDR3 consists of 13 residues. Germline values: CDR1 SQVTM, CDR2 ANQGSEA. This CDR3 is CSVVWGGNQPQHF. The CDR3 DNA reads TGCAGCGTTGTCTGGGGCGGCAATCAGCCCCAGCATTTT.

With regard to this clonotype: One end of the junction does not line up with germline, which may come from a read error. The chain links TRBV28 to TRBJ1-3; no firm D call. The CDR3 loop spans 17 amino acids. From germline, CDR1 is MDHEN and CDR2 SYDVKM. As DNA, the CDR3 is TGTGCCAGCAAAACACCCTCTTCCCCCAGACCGGGAAGCACCATATATTTT. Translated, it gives CASKTPSSPRPGSTIYF. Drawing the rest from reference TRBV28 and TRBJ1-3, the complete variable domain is DVKVTQSSRYLVKRTGEKVFLECVQDMDHENMFWYRQDPGLGLRLIYFSYDVKMKEKGDIPEGYSVSREKKERFSLILESASTNQTSMYLCASKTPSSPRPGSTIYFGEGSWLTVV.

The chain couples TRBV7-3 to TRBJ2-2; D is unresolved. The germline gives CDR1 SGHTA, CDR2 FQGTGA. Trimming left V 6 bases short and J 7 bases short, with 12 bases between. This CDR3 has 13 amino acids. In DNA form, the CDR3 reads TGTGCCAGCAGGCCGGGCGTGGGCGGGGAGCTGTTTTTT. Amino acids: CASRPGVGGELFF.

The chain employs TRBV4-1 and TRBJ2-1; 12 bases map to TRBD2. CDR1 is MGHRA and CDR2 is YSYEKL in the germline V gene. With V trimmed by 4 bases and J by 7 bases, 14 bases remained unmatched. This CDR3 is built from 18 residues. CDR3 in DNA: TGCGCCAGCAGCCCTCCGACTAGCGGGAGTCACCCGGGGAATGAGCAGTTCTTC. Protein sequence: CASSPPTSGSHPGNEQFF.

CDR3 protein: CASSIGGNTGELFF. CDR3 nucleotides: TGTGCCAGTAGTATAGGGGGTAACACCGGGGAGCTGTTTTTT. V and J are TRBV19 and TRBJ2-2; D not resolved. Germline values: CDR1 LNHDA, CDR2 SQIVND (reference sequence). The V and J ends lost 1 base and 2 bases respectively, with 5 bases between them. This CDR3 region has 14 residues.

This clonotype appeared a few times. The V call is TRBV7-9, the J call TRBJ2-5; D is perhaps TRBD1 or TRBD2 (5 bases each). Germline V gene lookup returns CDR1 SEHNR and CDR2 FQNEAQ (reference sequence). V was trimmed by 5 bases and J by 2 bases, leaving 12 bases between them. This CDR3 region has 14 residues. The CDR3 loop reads CASSPRDAQETQYF. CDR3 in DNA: TGTGCCAGCAGCCCCCGGGACGCGCAAGAGACCCAGTACTTC.

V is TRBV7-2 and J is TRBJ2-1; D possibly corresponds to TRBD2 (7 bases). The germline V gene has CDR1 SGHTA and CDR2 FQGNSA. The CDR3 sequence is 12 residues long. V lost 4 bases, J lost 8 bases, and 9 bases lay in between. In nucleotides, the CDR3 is TGTGCCAGCAGCTGGGAGGGGGATGAGCAGTTCTTC. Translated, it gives CASSWEGDEQFF.

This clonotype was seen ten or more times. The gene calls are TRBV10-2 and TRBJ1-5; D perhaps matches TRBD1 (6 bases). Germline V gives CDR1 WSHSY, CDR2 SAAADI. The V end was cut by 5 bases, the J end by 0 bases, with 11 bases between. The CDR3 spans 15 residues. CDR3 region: CASSLGQYSNQPQHF. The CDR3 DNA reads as TGCGCCAGCAGTCTTGGACAGTATAGCAATCAGCCCCAGCATTTT.

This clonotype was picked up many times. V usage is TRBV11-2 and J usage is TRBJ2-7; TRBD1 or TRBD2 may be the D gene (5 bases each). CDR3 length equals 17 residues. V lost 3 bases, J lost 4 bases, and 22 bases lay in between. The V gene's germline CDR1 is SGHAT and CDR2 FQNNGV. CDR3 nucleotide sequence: TGTGCCAGCAGCTTCAGAACCGGGACGGAACTATCTTACGAGCAGTACTTC. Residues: CASSFRTGTELSYEQYF. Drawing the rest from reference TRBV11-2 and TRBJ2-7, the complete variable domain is EAGVAQSPRYKIIEKRQSVAFWCNPISGHATLYWYQQILGQGPKLLIQFQNNGVVDDSQLPKDRFSAERLKGVDSTLKIQPAKLEDSAVYLCASSFRTGTELSYEQYFGPGTRLTVT.

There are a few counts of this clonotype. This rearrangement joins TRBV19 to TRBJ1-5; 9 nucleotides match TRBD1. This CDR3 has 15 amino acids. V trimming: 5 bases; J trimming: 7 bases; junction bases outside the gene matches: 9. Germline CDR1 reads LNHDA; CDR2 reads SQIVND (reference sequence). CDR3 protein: CASSVTGTGNQPQHF. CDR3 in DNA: TGTGCCAGTAGTGTTACCGGGACAGGGAACCAGCCCCAGCATTTT.

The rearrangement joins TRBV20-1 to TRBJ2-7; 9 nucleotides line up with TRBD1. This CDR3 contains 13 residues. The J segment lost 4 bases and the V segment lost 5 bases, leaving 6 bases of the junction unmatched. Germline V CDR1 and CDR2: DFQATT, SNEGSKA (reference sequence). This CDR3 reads CSAQRTGVYEQYF. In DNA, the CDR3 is TGCAGTGCTCAGAGGACAGGGGTGTACGAGCAGTACTTC.

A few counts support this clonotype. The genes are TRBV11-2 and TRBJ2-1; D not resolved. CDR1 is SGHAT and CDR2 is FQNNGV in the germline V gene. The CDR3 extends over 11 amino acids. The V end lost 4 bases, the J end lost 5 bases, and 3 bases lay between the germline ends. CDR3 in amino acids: CASSSHNEQFF. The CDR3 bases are TGTGCCAGCAGCTCGCACAATGAGCAGTTCTTC.

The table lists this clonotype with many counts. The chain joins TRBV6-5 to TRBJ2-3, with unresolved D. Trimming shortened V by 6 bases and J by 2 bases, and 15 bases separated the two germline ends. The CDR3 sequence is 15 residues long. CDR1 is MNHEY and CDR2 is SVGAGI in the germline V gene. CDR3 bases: TGTGCCAGCAGCTTACAGTACCCCAACACAGATACGCAGTATTTT. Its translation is CASSLQYPNTDTQYF.

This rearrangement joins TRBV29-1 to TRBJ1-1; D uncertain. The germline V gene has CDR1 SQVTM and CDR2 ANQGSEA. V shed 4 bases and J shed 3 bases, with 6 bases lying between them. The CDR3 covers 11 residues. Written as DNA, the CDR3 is TGCAGCGTTGGCGGTTACACTGAAGCTTTCTTT. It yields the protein CSVGGYTEAFF.

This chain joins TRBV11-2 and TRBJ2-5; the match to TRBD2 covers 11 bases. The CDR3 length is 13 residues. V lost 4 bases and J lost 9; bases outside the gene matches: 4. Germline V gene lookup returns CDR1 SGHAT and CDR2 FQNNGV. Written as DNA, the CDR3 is TGTGCCAGCAGCTCACTAGCGGGAGTCCCCCAGTACTTC. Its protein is CASSSLAGVPQYF.

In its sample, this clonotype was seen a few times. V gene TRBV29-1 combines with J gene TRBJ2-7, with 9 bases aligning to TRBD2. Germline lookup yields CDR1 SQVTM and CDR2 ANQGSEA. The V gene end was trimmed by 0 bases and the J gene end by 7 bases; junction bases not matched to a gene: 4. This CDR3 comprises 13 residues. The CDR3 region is CSVEESGGREQYF. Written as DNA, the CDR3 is TGCAGCGTTGAAGAAAGCGGGGGGCGTGAGCAGTACTTC.

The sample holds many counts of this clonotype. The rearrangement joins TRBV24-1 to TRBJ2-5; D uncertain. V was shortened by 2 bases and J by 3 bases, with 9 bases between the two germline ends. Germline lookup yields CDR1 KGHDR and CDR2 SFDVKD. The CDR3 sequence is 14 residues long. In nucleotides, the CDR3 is TGTGCCACCAGTGATTCTTGGCAGGAAGAGACCCAGTACTTC. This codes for CATSDSWQEETQYF.

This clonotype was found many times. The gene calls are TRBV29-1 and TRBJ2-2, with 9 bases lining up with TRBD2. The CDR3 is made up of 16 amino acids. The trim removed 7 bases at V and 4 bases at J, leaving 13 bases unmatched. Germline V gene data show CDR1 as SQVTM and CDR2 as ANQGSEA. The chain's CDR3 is CSARGSSGIVTGELFF. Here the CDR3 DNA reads TGCAGCGCCAGAGGGTCTAGCGGGATTGTCACCGGGGAGCTGTTTTTT.

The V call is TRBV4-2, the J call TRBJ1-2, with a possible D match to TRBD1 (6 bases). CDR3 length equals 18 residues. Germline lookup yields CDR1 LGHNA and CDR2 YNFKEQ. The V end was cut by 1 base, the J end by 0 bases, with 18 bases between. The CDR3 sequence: CASSQGRFGGLTNYGYTF. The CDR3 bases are TGTGCCAGCAGCCAAGGTCGTTTCGGGGGGCTAACTAACTATGGCTACACCTTC.

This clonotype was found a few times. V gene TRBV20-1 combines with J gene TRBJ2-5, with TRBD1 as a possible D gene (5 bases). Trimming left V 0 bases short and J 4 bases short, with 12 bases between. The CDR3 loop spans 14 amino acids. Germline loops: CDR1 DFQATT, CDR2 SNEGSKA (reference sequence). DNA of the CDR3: TGCAGTGCTAGAGATCCCCGGCAGGGAGAGACCCAGTACTTC. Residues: CSARDPRQGETQYF.

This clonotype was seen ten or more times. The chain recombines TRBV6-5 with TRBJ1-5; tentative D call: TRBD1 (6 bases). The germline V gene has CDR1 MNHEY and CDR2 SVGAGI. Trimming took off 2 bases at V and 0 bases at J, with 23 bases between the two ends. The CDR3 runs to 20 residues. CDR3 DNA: TGTGCCAGCAGTTACCAATTACAGGGAAAGGGACTATATAGCAATCAGCCCCAGCATTTT. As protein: CASSYQLQGKGLYSNQPQHF.

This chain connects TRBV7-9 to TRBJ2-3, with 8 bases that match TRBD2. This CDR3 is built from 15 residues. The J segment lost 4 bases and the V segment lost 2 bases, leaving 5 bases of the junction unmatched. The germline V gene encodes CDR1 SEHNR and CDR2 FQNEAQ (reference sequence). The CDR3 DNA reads TGTGCCAGCAGCTTATCGGGGGGGCCGTCAGATACGCAGTATTTT. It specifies CASSLSGGPSDTQYF.

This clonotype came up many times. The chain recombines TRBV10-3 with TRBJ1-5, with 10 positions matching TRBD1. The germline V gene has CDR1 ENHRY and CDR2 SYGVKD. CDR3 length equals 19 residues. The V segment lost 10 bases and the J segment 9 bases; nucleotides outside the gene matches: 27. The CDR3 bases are TGTGCCACCTCCGTTGACCCCAATGCAAGGACAGGGGGTAAATCGCCCCAGCATTTT. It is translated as CATSVDPNARTGGKSPQHF.

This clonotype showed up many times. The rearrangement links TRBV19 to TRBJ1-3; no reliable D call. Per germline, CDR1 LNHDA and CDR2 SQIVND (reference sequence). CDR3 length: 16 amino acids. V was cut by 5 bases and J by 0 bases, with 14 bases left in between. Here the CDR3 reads CASSSEDGPSGNTIYF. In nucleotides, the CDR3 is TGTGCCAGTAGTTCCGAGGACGGGCCCTCTGGAAACACCATATATTTT.

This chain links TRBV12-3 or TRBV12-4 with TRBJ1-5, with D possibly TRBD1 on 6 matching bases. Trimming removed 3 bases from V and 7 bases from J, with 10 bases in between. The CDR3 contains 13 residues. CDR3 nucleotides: TGTGCCAGCAGTTTTAGAGGGACACAGCCCCAGCATTTT. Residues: CASSFRGTQPQHF.

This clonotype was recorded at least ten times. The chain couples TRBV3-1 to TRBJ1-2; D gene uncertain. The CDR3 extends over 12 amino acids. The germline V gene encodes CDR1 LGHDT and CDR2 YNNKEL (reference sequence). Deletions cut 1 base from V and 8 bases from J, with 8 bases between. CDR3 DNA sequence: TGTGCCAGCAGCCAAGGAAGGGCCGGCTACACCTTC. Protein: CASSQGRAGYTF.

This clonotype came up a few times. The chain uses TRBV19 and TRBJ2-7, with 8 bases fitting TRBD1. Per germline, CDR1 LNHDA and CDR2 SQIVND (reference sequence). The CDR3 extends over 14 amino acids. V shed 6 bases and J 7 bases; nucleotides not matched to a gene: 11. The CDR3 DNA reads TGTGCCAGTAGCCGACAGGGGTCGACACGGGAGCAGTACTTC. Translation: CASSRQGSTREQYF.

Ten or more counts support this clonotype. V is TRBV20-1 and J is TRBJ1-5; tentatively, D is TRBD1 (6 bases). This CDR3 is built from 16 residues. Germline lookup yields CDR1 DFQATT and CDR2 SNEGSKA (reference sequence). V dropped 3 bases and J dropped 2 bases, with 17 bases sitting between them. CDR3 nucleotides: TGCAGTGCTAGCATTGCAGGGGCAGTAGGCAATCAGCCCCAGCATTTT. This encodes CSASIAGAVGNQPQHF.

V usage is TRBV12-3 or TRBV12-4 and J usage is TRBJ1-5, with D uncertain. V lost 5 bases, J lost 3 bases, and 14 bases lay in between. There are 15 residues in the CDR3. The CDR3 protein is CASSTPGSANQPQHF. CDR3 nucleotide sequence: TGTGCCAGCAGTACCCCGGGGAGTGCCAATCAGCCCCAGCATTTT.